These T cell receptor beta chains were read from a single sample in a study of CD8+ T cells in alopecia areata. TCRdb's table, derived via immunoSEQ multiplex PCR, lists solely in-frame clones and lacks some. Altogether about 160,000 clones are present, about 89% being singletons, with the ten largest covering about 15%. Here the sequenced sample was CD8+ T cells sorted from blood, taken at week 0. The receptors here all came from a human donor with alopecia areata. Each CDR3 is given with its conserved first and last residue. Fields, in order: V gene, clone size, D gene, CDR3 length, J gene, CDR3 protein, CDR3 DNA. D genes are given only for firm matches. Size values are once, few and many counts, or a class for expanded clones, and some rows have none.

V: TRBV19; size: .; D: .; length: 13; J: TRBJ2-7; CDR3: CASSRGASVEQYF; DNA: TGTGCCAGTAGCAGGGGGGCGTCGGTCGAGCAGTACTTC
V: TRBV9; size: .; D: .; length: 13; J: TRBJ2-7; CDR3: CASSGDSSYEQYF; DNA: TGTGCCAGCAGCGGGGACTCCTCCTACGAGCAGTACTTC
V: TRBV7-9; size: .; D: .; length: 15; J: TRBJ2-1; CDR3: CASTPAGSSYNEQFF; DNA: TGTGCCAGCACTCCGGCGGGATCGTCCTACAATGAGCAGTTCTTC
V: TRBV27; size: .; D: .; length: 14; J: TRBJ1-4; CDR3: CASSLYQGSEKLFF; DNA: TGTGCCAGCAGTTTATACCAGGGTTCTGAAAAACTGTTTTTT
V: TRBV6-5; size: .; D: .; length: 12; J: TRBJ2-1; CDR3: CASRDGYNEQFF; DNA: TGTGCCAGCCGAGACGGGTACAATGAGCAGTTCTTC
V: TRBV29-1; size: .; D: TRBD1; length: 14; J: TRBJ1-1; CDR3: CSGVQTGGGTEAFF; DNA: TGCAGCGGGGTCCAAACAGGGGGTGGCACTGAAGCTTTCTTT
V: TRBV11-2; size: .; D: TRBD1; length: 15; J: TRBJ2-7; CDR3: CASSHSTTGGYEQYF; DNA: TGTGCCAGCAGCCACAGCACCACAGGGGGCTACGAGCAGTACTTC
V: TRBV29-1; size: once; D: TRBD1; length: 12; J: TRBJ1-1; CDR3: CSVTGGSTEAFF; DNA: TGCAGCGTTACAGGGGGGAGCACTGAAGCTTTCTTT
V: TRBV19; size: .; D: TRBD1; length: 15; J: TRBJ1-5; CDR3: CASTTGEASNQPQHF; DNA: TGTGCCAGTACCACAGGGGAAGCGAGCAATCAGCCCCAGCATTTT
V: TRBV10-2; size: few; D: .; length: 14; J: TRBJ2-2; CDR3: CASTPGVITGELFF; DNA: TGCGCCAGCACCCCGGGGGTTATTACCGGGGAGCTGTTTTTT
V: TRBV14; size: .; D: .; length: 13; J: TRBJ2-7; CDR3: CASSQFQGWEQYF; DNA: TGTGCCAGCAGCCAATTTCAGGGGTGGGAGCAGTACTTC
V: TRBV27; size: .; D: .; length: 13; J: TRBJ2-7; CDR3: CASSFLGIYEQYF; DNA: TGTGCCAGCAGTTTTCTGGGGATTTACGAGCAGTACTTC
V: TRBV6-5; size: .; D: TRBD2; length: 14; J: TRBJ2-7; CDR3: CASSSGLAGYEQYF; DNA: TGTGCCAGCAGTTCGGGACTAGCGGGGTACGAGCAGTACTTC
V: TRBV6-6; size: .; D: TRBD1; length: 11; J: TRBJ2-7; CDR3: CATWTGDEQYF; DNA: TGTGCCACGTGGACAGGGGATGAGCAGTACTTC
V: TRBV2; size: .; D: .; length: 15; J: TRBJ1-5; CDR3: CASTGGGGLNQPQHF; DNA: TGTGCCAGCACCGGAGGTGGGGGGCTGAATCAGCCCCAGCATTTT
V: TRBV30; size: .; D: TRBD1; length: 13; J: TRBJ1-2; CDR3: CAGRTGANYGYTF; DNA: TGTGCCGGAAGGACAGGGGCTAACTATGGCTACACCTTC
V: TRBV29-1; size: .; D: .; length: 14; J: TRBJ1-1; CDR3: CSVHIGLLNTEAFF; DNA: TGCAGCGTCCATATCGGGCTGTTGAACACTGAAGCTTTCTTT
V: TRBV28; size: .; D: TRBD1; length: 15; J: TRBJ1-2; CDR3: CASSGGQDSNYGYTF; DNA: TGTGCCAGCAGTGGTGGACAGGACTCTAACTATGGCTACACCTTC
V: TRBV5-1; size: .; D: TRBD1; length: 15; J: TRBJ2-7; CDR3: CASSLGDRVTDEQYF; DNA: TGCGCCAGCAGCTTGGGGGACAGGGTGACGGACGAGCAGTACTTC
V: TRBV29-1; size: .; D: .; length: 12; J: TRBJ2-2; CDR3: CSGGQNTGELFF; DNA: TGCAGCGGGGGACAGAACACCGGGGAGCTGTTTTTT
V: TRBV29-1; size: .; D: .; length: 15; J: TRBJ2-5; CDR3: CSVAGFGGEQETQYF; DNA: TGCAGCGTTGCGGGTTTCGGGGGAGAACAAGAGACCCAGTACTTC
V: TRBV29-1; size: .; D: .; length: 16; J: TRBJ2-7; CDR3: CSVEPGLEATSRQQYF; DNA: TGCAGCGTTGAGCCGGGACTGGAAGCTACGAGTAGGCAGCAGTACTTC
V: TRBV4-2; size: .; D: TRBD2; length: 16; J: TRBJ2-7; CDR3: CASSQEGSSGSYEQYF; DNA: TGTGCCAGCAGCCAAGAAGGCTCTAGCGGGAGTTACGAGCAGTACTTC
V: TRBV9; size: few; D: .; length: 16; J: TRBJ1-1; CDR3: CASSVDWRGGNTEAFF; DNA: TGTGCCAGCAGCGTAGATTGGCGGGGGGGAAACACTGAAGCTTTCTTT
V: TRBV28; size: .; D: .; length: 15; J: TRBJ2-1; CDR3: CASSAYGTTYNEQFF; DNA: TGTGCCAGCAGTGCTTACGGGACCACCTACAATGAGCAGTTCTTC
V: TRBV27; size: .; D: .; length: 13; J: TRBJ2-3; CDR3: CASSWGNTDTQYF; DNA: TGTGCCAGCAGTTGGGGGAACACAGATACGCAGTATTTT
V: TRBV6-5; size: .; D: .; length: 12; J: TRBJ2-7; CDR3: CASGIPGTEQYF; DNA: TGTGCCAGCGGGATACCGGGTACCGAGCAGTACTTC
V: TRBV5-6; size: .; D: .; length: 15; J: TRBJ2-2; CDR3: CASKLSASNTGELFF; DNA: TGTGCCAGCAAACTGTCGGCTTCGAACACCGGGGAGCTGTTTTTT